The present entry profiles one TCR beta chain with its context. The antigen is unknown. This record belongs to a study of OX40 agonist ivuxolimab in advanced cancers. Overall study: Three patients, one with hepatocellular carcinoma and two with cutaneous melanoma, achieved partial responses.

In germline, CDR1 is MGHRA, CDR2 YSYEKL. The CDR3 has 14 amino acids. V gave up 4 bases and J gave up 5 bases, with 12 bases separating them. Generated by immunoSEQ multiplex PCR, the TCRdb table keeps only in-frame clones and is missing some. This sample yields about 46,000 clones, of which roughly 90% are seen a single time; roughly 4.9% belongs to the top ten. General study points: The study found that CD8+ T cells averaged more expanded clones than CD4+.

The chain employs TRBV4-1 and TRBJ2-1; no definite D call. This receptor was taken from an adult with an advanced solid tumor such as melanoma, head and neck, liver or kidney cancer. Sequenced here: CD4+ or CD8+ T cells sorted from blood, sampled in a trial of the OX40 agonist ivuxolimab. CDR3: CASSLGRSDNEQFF. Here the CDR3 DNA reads TGCGCCAGCAGCCTCGGACGGAGCGACAATGAGCAGTTCTTC.